Each of the 16 T cell receptor beta chains below was sequenced from the same sample in a study of a mutant IDH1 vaccine in newly diagnosed glioma. The method was immunoSEQ multiplex PCR; TCRdb's version includes in-frame clones alone and lacks a portion of them. The sample yields 85,000 to 100,000 clones, over 75% seen once. Noted time point: baseline, week 1 (first vaccination visit). As for treatment: pre-vaccination baseline after standard-of-care therapy. Sequenced material: PBMCs, taken from a glioma patient treated with radiotherapy, temozolomide or both. The receptors derive from a middle-aged man with glioma.

The sample holds a few counts of this clone. V is TRBV6-1 and J is TRBJ1-5; D is unclear. Trimming cost V 2 bases and J 3 bases, with 8 bases left between them. This CDR3 region has 14 residues. Germline-derived CDR1 and CDR2 are MNHNS and SASEGT. The CDR3 nucleotides are TGTGCCAGCAGTGAAACGAGGGACAATCAGCCCCAGCATTTT. The encoded protein is CASSETRDNQPQHF.

This clone was observed a handful of times. This CDR3 is also generated by other DNA sequences in the sample. This chain uses TRBV7-9 with TRBJ2-1; 14 bases are shared with TRBD2. CDR1 is SEHNR, CDR2 FQNEAQ, per germline (reference sequence). The V gene end was trimmed by 4 bases and the J gene end by 4 bases; junction bases not matched to a gene: 3. The CDR3 loop spans 16 amino acids. CDR3 loop: CASSSRLAGGYNEQFF. The CDR3 bases are TGTGCCAGCAGCTCCCGACTAGCGGGGGGGTACAATGAGCAGTTCTTC. Drawing the rest from reference TRBV7-9 and TRBJ2-1, the complete variable domain is DTGVSQNPRHKITKRGQNVTFRCDPISEHNRLYWYRQTLGQGPEFLTYFQNEAQLEKSRLLSDRFSAERPKGSFSTLEIQRTEQGDSAMYLCASSSRLAGGYNEQFFGPGTRLTVL.

This clone was recorded only once. The V gene is TRBV7-2, the J gene TRBJ2-7; 10 bases map to TRBD2. Germline-derived CDR1 and CDR2 are SGHTA and FQGNSA. The junction had 4 bases not matched to a gene; V was cut back by 1 base and J by 4 bases. The CDR3 contains 15 residues. The CDR3 here is CASSLEGLAVYEQYF. DNA for the CDR3: TGTGCCAGCAGCTTAGAAGGACTAGCGGTGTACGAGCAGTACTTC.

The V and J genes are TRBV2 and TRBJ2-3, with 14 bases matching TRBD2. In germline, CDR1 is SNHLY, CDR2 FYNNEI. CDR3 size: 17 residues. V lost 6 bases to trimming and J lost 3 bases; unmatched junction nucleotides: 8. The CDR3: CASRETSGRAGTDTQYF. CDR3 bases: TGTGCCAGCAGGGAGACTAGCGGGAGGGCGGGAACAGATACGCAGTATTTT. The full variable domain, rest sourced from reference TRBV2 and TRBJ2-3, is EPEVTQTPSHQVTQMGQEVILRCVPISNHLYFYWYRQILGQKVEFLVSFYNNEISEKSEIFDDQFSVERPDGSNFTLKIRSTKLEDSAMYFCASRETSGRAGTDTQYFGPGTRLTVL.

This clone was observed once. The genes are TRBV10-3 and TRBJ1-2; weak D call: TRBD1 (6 bases). CDR1 and CDR2 from the germline V gene are ENHRY and SYGVKD. V lost 3 bases, J lost 4 bases, and 12 bases lay in between. The length of the CDR3 is 14 residues. CDR3 nucleotides: TGTGCCATCAGTGATTCGACAGGCCTCTATGGCTACACCTTC. Residues: CAISDSTGLYGYTF.

The chain joins TRBV4-3 to TRBJ1-6; the D is unclear. V lost 0 bases to trimming and J lost 14 bases, with 8 bases between them. In germline, CDR1 is LGHNA, CDR2 YSLEER. This CDR3 is built from 12 residues. The CDR3 DNA sequence: TGCGCCAGCAGCCAAGATAAATATGCCCTCCACTTT. It translates to CASSQDKYALHF.

This clone was seen only a few times. J is TRBJ2-1 and V is TRBV4-1, with TRBD2 identical over 12 bases. This CDR3 contains 17 residues. Germline values: CDR1 MGHRA, CDR2 YSYEKL. After removal of 2 bases from V and 7 bases from J, the junction contained 9 bases not matched to a gene. The CDR3 reads CASSQLQTSGSGNEQFF. CDR3 in DNA: TGCGCCAGCAGCCAACTCCAGACTAGCGGGAGCGGTAATGAGCAGTTCTTC.

This chain uses TRBV7-8 with TRBJ2-5; D might be TRBD2 (5 bases). Deletions cut 5 bases from V and 12 bases from J, with 16 bases between. The CDR3 is made up of 12 amino acids. The germline gives CDR1 SGHVS, CDR2 FQNEAQ. The CDR3 reads CASSEGSDLKYF. In DNA form, the CDR3 reads TGTGCCAGCAGCGAGGGTAGTGATCTTAAGTACTTC.

The chain recombines TRBV7-8 with TRBJ1-2; D unclear. Germline V gene sequence: CDR1 SGHVS, CDR2 FQNEAQ. CDR3 size: 13 residues. V lost 4 bases, J lost 7 bases, and 13 bases lay in between. CDR3 nucleotide sequence: TGTGCCAGCAGCTCGTCAGGATACGGTGGCTACACCTTC. As protein: CASSSSGYGGYTF.

This clone is a singleton in its sample. V and J are TRBV9 and TRBJ2-1; tentative D call: TRBD2 (6 bases). In germline, CDR1 is SGDLS, CDR2 YYNGEE. This CDR3 has 15 residues. Trimming stripped 1 base from V and 4 bases from J, with 12 bases between. Here the CDR3 reads CASSVTSSGYNEQFF. The CDR3 region has the DNA TGTGCCAGCAGCGTAACCTCAAGCGGGTACAATGAGCAGTTCTTC.

This clone was observed a handful of times. The CDR3 spells CASSVSGGEAGNTIYF. CDR3 nucleotides: TGTGCCAGCAGCGTATCGGGGGGAGAAGCTGGAAACACCATATATTTT. The rearrangement joins TRBV7-6 to TRBJ1-3; tentative D call: TRBD1 (5 bases). The CDR3 spans 16 residues. V was pared by 5 bases and J by 2 bases, with 16 bases between. In germline, CDR1 is SGHVS, CDR2 FNYEAQ.

The genes are TRBV4-2 and TRBJ2-2, with 10 bases matching TRBD2. Germline V gene lookup returns CDR1 LGHNA and CDR2 YNFKEQ. The CDR3 totals 16 residues. Losses at the gene ends were 0 bases for V and 5 bases for J; bases not matched to a gene: 3. The CDR3 nucleotides read TGTGCCAGCAGCCAAGAGGTGACTAGCGGGACCGGGGAGCTGTTTTTT. It encodes CASSQEVTSGTGELFF.

This rearrangement joins TRBV2 to TRBJ2-1; a possible D gene is TRBD1 (6 bases). The CDR3 loop spans 15 amino acids. CDR1 is SNHLY and CDR2 is FYNNEI in the germline V gene. Trimming took 10 bases from V and 5 from J, leaving 21 bases between them. CDR3 nucleotide sequence: TGTGCCACCCTTAGGGGGATGAGTACTAACAATGAGCAGTTCTTC. Protein sequence: CATLRGMSTNNEQFF.

This sequence joins TRBV19 and TRBJ2-3; no firm D call. CDR1 is LNHDA and CDR2 is SQIVND in the germline V gene (reference sequence). Between the trimmed V and J ends, which lost 1 base and 0 bases, there was a span of 8 bases. This CDR3 spans 15 amino acids. This chain's CDR3 is CASSIAAASTDTQYF. CDR3 sequence (DNA): TGTGCCAGTAGTATAGCTGCAGCTAGCACAGATACGCAGTATTTT.

This clone occurred a few times. The chain links TRBV19 to TRBJ1-4; D perhaps matches TRBD1 (5 bases). CDR3 length: 13 residues. The V gene lost 5 bases and the J gene lost 5 bases, with 9 bases spanning the gap. Germline CDR1 and CDR2: LNHDA and SQIVND (reference sequence). The CDR3 region has the DNA TGTGCCAGTAGTTGGGGCGGGAATGAAAAACTGTTTTTT. This sequence encodes CASSWGGNEKLFF. The full variable domain, with the rest looked up from reference TRBV19 and TRBJ1-4, is DGGITQSPKYLFRKEGQNVTLSCEQNLNHDAMYWYRQDPGQGLRLIYYSQIVNDFQKGDIAEGYSVSREKKESFPLTVTSAQKNPTAFYLCASSWGGNEKLFFGSGTQLSVL.

V usage is TRBV2 and J usage is TRBJ1-1, with 9 bases aligning to TRBD1. V dropped 6 bases and J dropped 3; count of bases not matched to a gene: 5. The germline V gene has CDR1 SNHLY and CDR2 FYNNEI. CDR3 size: 14 residues. CDR3 loop: CASRQQGAHTEAFF. The CDR3 DNA is TGTGCCAGCAGACAACAGGGGGCCCACACTGAAGCTTTCTTT.